A single sample is the source of the 22 T cell receptor beta chains below, sequenced in a study of blood T cell repertoires in COVID-19. The table came from immunoSEQ multiplex PCR; TCRdb's copy has only in-frame clones and leaves some out. The table shows roughly 200,000 clones, with approximately 81% occurring only once. Source material: PBMCs or T cells enriched from blood (not recorded which). The receptors shown here come from a man aged 35 to 55 who had recovered from COVID-19.

This chain uses TRBV7-9 with TRBJ1-2, with D tentatively TRBD1 (6 bases). Per germline, CDR1 SEHNR and CDR2 FQNEAQ (reference sequence). The CDR3 covers 17 residues. V was pared by 4 bases and J by 3 bases, with 21 bases between. CDR3 residues: CASSSYLHGGSDYGYTF. For the CDR3, the DNA is TGTGCCAGCAGCTCCTACCTCCATGGGGGCTCGGACTATGGCTACACCTTC.

V usage is TRBV9 and J usage is TRBJ2-5; 10 nucleotides align to TRBD2. V trimming: 2 bases; J trimming: 2 bases; junction bases outside the gene matches: 3. CDR1 and CDR2 from the germline V gene are SGDLS and YYNGEE. The CDR3 runs to 15 residues. The CDR3 DNA reads TGTGCCAGCAGCGTCCCACTAGCGGGGCAAGAGACCCAGTACTTC. Protein: CASSVPLAGQETQYF.

This chain connects TRBV3-1 (or the pseudogene TRBV3-2) to TRBJ2-1, with D perhaps matching TRBD1 (6 bases). Germline V CDR1 and CDR2: LGHDT, YNNKEL (reference sequence). The CDR3 length is 13 residues. Trimming shortened V by 6 bases and J by 16 bases, and 22 bases separated the two germline ends. In nucleotides, the CDR3 is TGTGCCAGCAGTCGGACACAACAGGGAAAACGCTTCTTC. Translated: CASSRTQQGKRFF.

The chain links TRBV5-1 to TRBJ2-5, with TRBD1 identical over 8 bases. Looked up from germline, CDR1 is SGHRS and CDR2 is YFSETQ. The ends lost 4 bases at V and 2 bases at J; junction bases unmatched: 4. The CDR3 loop spans 14 amino acids. This CDR3 is CASSDGQGQETQYF. CDR3 sequence (DNA): TGCGCCAGCAGCGATGGACAGGGACAAGAGACCCAGTACTTC.

The chain employs TRBV30 and TRBJ1-5; 8 bases agree with TRBD1. CDR3 size: 14 residues. Germline CDR1 GTSNPN, CDR2 SVGIG (reference sequence). V gave up 0 bases and J gave up 7 bases; unmatched junction bases: 5. The CDR3 spells CAWSVKGTGQPQHF. The CDR3 DNA reads as TGTGCCTGGAGTGTAAAGGGGACAGGCCAGCCCCAGCATTTT.

The chain is built from TRBV5-1 and TRBJ1-2; D gene uncertain. Germline-derived CDR1 and CDR2 are SGHRS and YFSETQ. With 0 bases removed from V and 4 bases from J, the gap between germline ends came to 13 bases. The CDR3 sequence is 15 residues long. The CDR3 is CASSLDGGVTYGYTF. CDR3 DNA: TGCGCCAGCAGCTTGGACGGCGGAGTCACCTATGGCTACACCTTC.

The genes are TRBV24-1 and TRBJ2-3; 9 bases agree with TRBD1. The germline gives CDR1 KGHDR, CDR2 SFDVKD. The CDR3 length is 15 residues. Losses at the gene ends were 9 bases for V and 6 bases for J; bases not matched to a gene: 12. The DNA for the CDR3 is TGTGCCACCGCCGCCCCGGGACAGGGATCCGATACGCAGTATTTT. Protein: CATAAPGQGSDTQYF.

The V call is TRBV19, the J call TRBJ2-7; 7 bases line up with TRBD1. This CDR3 is built from 16 residues. CDR1 LNHDA and CDR2 SQIVND come from the germline V gene (reference sequence). V shed 6 bases and J 2 bases; nucleotides not matched to a gene: 13. This CDR3 is CASSRQGQDLTYEQYF. DNA of the CDR3: TGTGCCAGTAGCCGACAGGGCCAGGACCTTACCTACGAGCAGTACTTC.

CDR3 DNA: TGTGCCAGTAGTTGGAGCTTTGGCGAAAAACTGTTTTTT. Translation gives CASSWSFGEKLFF. The chain is built from TRBV19 and TRBJ1-4; D remains unclear. The V and J ends lost 5 bases and 8 bases respectively, with 12 bases between them. The CDR3 covers 13 residues. CDR1 LNHDA and CDR2 SQIVND come from the germline V gene (reference sequence).

The gene calls are TRBV3-1 (or the pseudogene TRBV3-2) and TRBJ2-2, with no clear D. CDR1 LGHDT and CDR2 YNNKEL come from the germline V gene (reference sequence). The V end was cut by 0 bases, the J end by 8 bases, with 10 bases between. The CDR3 has 14 residues. The CDR3 DNA reads as TGTGCCAGCAGCCAAGAAACAAGGCGGGGGGAGCTGTTTTTT. This translates into CASSQETRRGELFF.

J is TRBJ1-2 and V is TRBV2; TRBD1 matches at 7 bases. Germline V gene sequence: CDR1 SNHLY, CDR2 FYNNEI. The CDR3 extends over 14 amino acids. V was clipped by 8 bases and J by 4 bases; unmatched bases: 10. CDR3 nucleotides: TGTGCCAGCGCAGGGGGAATACAGGGCTATGGCTACACCTTC. Amino acid sequence: CASAGGIQGYGYTF.

This clone was detected only a few times. The chain is built from TRBV6-9 and TRBJ1-4, with TRBD1 matching 7 bases. V shed 2 bases, J shed 0 bases, and the junction held 12 bases outside the gene matches. Germline loops: CDR1 MNHGY, CDR2 SVAAGI. The CDR3 runs 19 residues. The chain's CDR3 is CASSYVEGAGLATNEKLFF. In DNA, the CDR3 is TGTGCCAGCAGTTATGTGGAGGGGGCAGGGCTCGCAACTAATGAAAAACTGTTTTTT.

The chain combines TRBV19 with TRBJ2-7; TRBD2 aligns across 12 bases. With 5 bases clipped from V and 4 bases from J, the junction kept 3 bases outside the gene matches. The CDR3 runs 14 residues. Germline CDR1 reads LNHDA; CDR2 reads SQIVND (reference sequence). The chain's CDR3 is CASSVTSGSYEQYF. Here the CDR3 DNA reads TGTGCCAGTAGTGTGACTAGCGGGAGTTACGAGCAGTACTTC. Full variable domain (remainder filled in from reference TRBV19 and TRBJ2-7): DGGITQSPKYLFRKEGQNVTLSCEQNLNHDAMYWYRQDPGQGLRLIYYSQIVNDFQKGDIAEGYSVSREKKESFPLTVTSAQKNPTAFYLCASSVTSGSYEQYFGPGTRLTVT.

The V call is TRBV15, the J call TRBJ1-6; D ambiguous. Germline V gene lookup returns CDR1 LNHNV and CDR2 YYDKDF (reference sequence). Between the trimmed V and J ends, which lost 5 bases and 7 bases, there was a span of 12 bases. The CDR3 is 14 amino acids. CDR3: CATSPIRKNSPLHF. DNA for the CDR3: TGTGCCACCAGCCCCATCAGGAAAAATTCACCCCTCCACTTT.

V usage is TRBV5-1 and J usage is TRBJ2-1, with a possible D match to TRBD2 (6 bases). Trimming left V 3 bases short and J 7 bases short, with 17 bases between. Germline assignment: CDR1 SGHRS and CDR2 YFSETQ. The CDR3 length is 15 residues. The CDR3 region is CASSYPAGQGNEQFF. Written as DNA, the CDR3 is TGCGCCAGCAGCTACCCAGCGGGCCAGGGTAATGAGCAGTTCTTC.

The genes are TRBV27 and TRBJ2-1, with a weak D call TRBD2 (6 bases). The V gene lost 6 bases and the J gene lost 14 bases, with 29 bases spanning the gap. Germline V gene data show CDR1 as MNHEY and CDR2 as SMNVEV (reference sequence). The CDR3 consists of 16 residues. In nucleotides, the CDR3 is TGTGCCAGCAGCTCTCTGGGTCTCCCCCGACTAGATCCTAAGTTCTTC. Encoded protein: CASSSLGLPRLDPKFF.

This chain connects TRBV9 to TRBJ2-1, with 12 bases fitting TRBD2. This CDR3 has 16 amino acids. Germline V gene sequence: CDR1 SGDLS, CDR2 YYNGEE. J gave up 9 bases and V 4 bases, and 11 bases lay outside the gene matches. The CDR3, as DNA: TGTGCCAGCAGCTTTAGCTCTAGCGGGAGGGCTGGTGAGCAGTTCTTC. It yields the protein CASSFSSSGRAGEQFF.

The chain is built from TRBV4-2 and TRBJ2-1, with 9 positions matching TRBD2. The germline V gene has CDR1 LGHNA and CDR2 YNFKEQ. Trimming at V came to 0 bases and at J to 7 bases, leaving 16 bases not matched to a gene. The CDR3 totals 19 residues. The CDR3 DNA follows: TGTGCCAGCAGCCAAGATGGAATAGCGGGGGCGGACAAAACAAATGAGCAGTTCTTC. Amino acid sequence: CASSQDGIAGADKTNEQFF.

This chain uses TRBV30 with TRBJ1-5; D perhaps matches TRBD1 (6 bases). CDR3 length: 15 residues. V shed 2 bases and J shed 0 bases, with 11 bases lying between them. The germline V gene has CDR1 GTSNPN and CDR2 SVGIG (reference sequence). The CDR3: CAWSTLDSSNQPQHF. The CDR3, as DNA: TGTGCCTGGAGTACGCTGGACAGTAGCAATCAGCCCCAGCATTTT. Variable domain in full (rest from reference TRBV30 and TRBJ1-5): SQTIHQWPATLVQPVGSPLSLECTVEGTSNPNLYWYRQAAGRGLQLLFYSVGIGQISSEVPQNLSASRPQDRQFILSSKKLLLSDSGFYLCAWSTLDSSNQPQHFGDGTRLSIL.

J is TRBJ2-7 and V is TRBV7-8, with a tentative D call TRBD1 (6 bases). The germline V and J ends were trimmed by 5 bases and 0 bases, with 14 bases remaining between them. The CDR3 spans 15 residues. The germline gives CDR1 SGHVS, CDR2 FQNEAQ. CDR3 DNA: TGTGCCAGCAGCCGGTTCAGGGGAAGCTCCTACGAGCAGTACTTC. It yields the protein CASSRFRGSSYEQYF.

This chain links TRBV6-1 with TRBJ1-1; D call uncertain. Germline V CDR1 and CDR2: MNHNS, SASEGT. The V end was cut by 2 bases, the J end by 0 bases, with 16 bases between. The CDR3 extends over 17 amino acids. The CDR3 nucleotides are TGTGCCAGCAGTGAAACCCTTTTTTCCGAGATGAACACTGAAGCTTTCTTT. Translated, it gives CASSETLFSEMNTEAFF.

The CDR3 bases are TGCGCCAGCAGCTTGGCGTCTACTGGCTACGAGCAGTACTTC. It is translated as CASSLASTGYEQYF. The chain recombines TRBV5-1 with TRBJ2-7; no reliable D call. Germline CDR1 SGHRS, CDR2 YFSETQ. There are 14 residues in the CDR3. Trimming stripped 0 bases from V and 3 bases from J, with 10 bases between.